The 19 T cell receptor beta chains below all came from one sample that was sequenced in a study of blood T cell repertoires in COVID-19. TCRdb's table, derived via immunoSEQ multiplex PCR, lists solely in-frame clones and lacks some. Among 240,000 or so clones listed, roughly 80% were seen once. Sample: peripheral blood. These receptors were collected from a woman younger than 30 with acute or convalescent COVID-19.

The CDR3 sequence is CASAPIITGGGQPQHF. The CDR3 region has the DNA TGTGCCAGTGCCCCCATCATAACAGGGGGTGGGCAGCCCCAGCATTTT. This chain links TRBV19 with TRBJ1-5, with 8 bases lining up with TRBD1. The CDR3 covers 16 residues. With 8 bases clipped from V and 7 bases from J, the junction kept 16 bases outside the gene matches. Germline V lookup: CDR1 LNHDA, CDR2 SQIVND (reference sequence).

This sequence joins TRBV6-2 or TRBV6-3 and TRBJ1-5; TRBD1 matches at 7 bases. This CDR3 region has 15 residues. The V segment lost 4 bases and the J segment 3 bases; nucleotides outside the gene matches: 6. Germline V lookup: CDR1 MNHEY, CDR2 SVGEGT. CDR3 amino acids: CASSLEGGTNQPQHF. For the CDR3, the DNA is TGTGCCAGCAGTTTAGAAGGGGGCACCAATCAGCCCCAGCATTTT.

This clone occurred a few times. The rearrangement uses TRBV19 and TRBJ1-2; 9 bases agree with TRBD1. J lost 8 bases, V lost 7 bases, and 14 bases had no gene match. Germline CDR1 LNHDA, CDR2 SQIVND (reference sequence). The CDR3 runs 15 residues. The DNA for the CDR3 is TGTGCCAGTACTGACCCGGGACAGGGCGGGCCCGGCTACACCTTC. Translation: CASTDPGQGGPGYTF.

This rearrangement joins TRBV23-1 to TRBJ1-5; 7 bases map to TRBD1. Being an ORF, TRBV23-1 has a function that is uncertain. This CDR3 is 16 amino acids long. V was pared by 0 bases and J by 9 bases, with 11 bases of the junction left unmatched. Written as DNA, the CDR3 is TGCGCCAGCAGTCAATCGAACGACAGGGCGCCGCGGCCCCAGCATTTT. This encodes CASSQSNDRAPRPQHF.

CDR3 coding DNA: TGTGCCAGCAGCCAATGGATGGGGCGCGAAAGACCGAACACCGGGGAGCTGTTTTTT. Its translation is CASSQWMGRERPNTGELFF. The chain recombines TRBV3-1 (or the pseudogene TRBV3-2) with TRBJ2-2; maybe TRBD1 (5 bases). Trimming stripped 2 bases from V and 0 bases from J, with 19 bases between. The CDR3 consists of 19 residues. Germline CDR1 reads LGHDT; CDR2 reads YNNKEL (reference sequence).

Worth noting for this clone: The sample holds other DNA sequences that translate to the same CDR3. The chain links TRBV5-1 to TRBJ1-5, with 8 bases aligning to TRBD1. The CDR3 is made up of 13 amino acids. Germline CDR1 SGHRS, CDR2 YFSETQ. Unmatched junction bases numbered 0, after V lost 0 bases and J lost 7 bases. The CDR3 DNA sequence: TGCGCCAGCAGCTTGGGACAGGGGCAGCCCCAGCATTTT. Its protein is CASSLGQGQPQHF.

The genes are TRBV27 and TRBJ2-1, with 8 bases aligning to TRBD2. This CDR3 region has 16 residues. Germline loops: CDR1 MNHEY, CDR2 SMNVEV (reference sequence). Trimming cost V 3 bases and J 7 bases; bases outside gene matches: 11. CDR3 DNA sequence: TGTGCCAGCAGTTTTTTTGGGCGGGAGGCCTGGAATGAGCAGTTCTTC. Residues: CASSFFGREAWNEQFF.

The rearrangement uses TRBV6-5 and TRBJ2-2; D remains ambiguous. The CDR3 has 15 residues. Trimming left V 0 bases short and J 6 bases short, with 11 bases between. Germline V gives CDR1 MNHEY, CDR2 SVGAGI. CDR3 residues: CASSYSLLRAGELFF. The CDR3 DNA sequence: TGTGCCAGCAGTTACTCCCTTTTAAGAGCCGGGGAGCTGTTTTTT.

The V and J genes are TRBV5-1 and TRBJ2-3; D call uncertain. V was pared by 5 bases and J by 3 bases, with 7 bases between. The CDR3 is 12 residues long. Per germline, CDR1 SGHRS and CDR2 YFSETQ. The CDR3 protein is CASRERTDTQYF. The CDR3 bases are TGCGCCAGCAGAGAGCGAACAGATACGCAGTATTTT.

V usage is TRBV19 and J usage is TRBJ2-7; no firm D call. CDR3 length equals 13 residues. CDR1 and CDR2 (germline): LNHDA, SQIVND (reference sequence). The ends were cut back, 3 bases at V and 0 bases at J, with 6 bases in the middle. This CDR3 is CASSMSISYEQYF. CDR3 DNA: TGTGCCAGTAGTATGAGCATCTCCTACGAGCAGTACTTC.

The chain employs TRBV5-1 and TRBJ1-3, with D perhaps TRBD1 (6 bases). The CDR3 length is 15 residues. Germline CDR1 SGHRS, CDR2 YFSETQ. V was clipped by 5 bases and J by 0 bases, with 12 bases between them. CDR3: CASSRDTFSGNTIYF. CDR3 nucleotide sequence: TGCGCCAGCAGTCGGGACACCTTCTCTGGAAACACCATATATTTT.

V usage is TRBV5-4 and J usage is TRBJ2-1, with TRBD2 matching 14 bases. CDR3 length: 16 amino acids. Germline loops: CDR1 SGHNT, CDR2 YYREEE (reference sequence). V lost 4 bases, J lost 8 bases, and 8 bases stayed unmatched. The CDR3 sequence: CASSVGTSGRLDEQFF. Here the CDR3 DNA reads TGTGCCAGCAGCGTCGGGACTAGCGGGAGATTGGATGAGCAGTTCTTC.

The chain is built from TRBV3-1 (or the pseudogene TRBV3-2) and TRBJ2-7, with 8 bases matching TRBD2. This CDR3 has 17 amino acids. Germline CDR1 and CDR2: LGHDT and YNNKEL (reference sequence). V was clipped by 1 base and J by 7 bases; unmatched bases: 15. The chain's CDR3 is CASSQGYTSGPGGEQYF. CDR3 coding DNA: TGTGCCAGCAGCCAAGGATATACTAGCGGTCCAGGCGGGGAGCAGTACTTC.

This clone was picked up one time. The CDR3 here is CSVRLYPEAFF. Here the CDR3 DNA reads TGCAGCGTCCGACTCTATCCTGAAGCTTTCTTT. This sequence joins TRBV29-1 and TRBJ1-1; D is ambiguous. Germline CDR1 and CDR2: SQVTM and ANQGSEA. The CDR3 is 11 amino acids. V lost 6 bases and J 6 bases, leaving 11 bases between the germline ends.

The chain uses TRBV5-1 and TRBJ2-5, with TRBD1 as a possible D gene (5 bases). This CDR3 spans 15 amino acids. Trimming removed 4 bases from V and 5 bases from J, with 18 bases in between. In germline, CDR1 is SGHRS, CDR2 YFSETQ. The CDR3 DNA sequence: TGCGCCAGCAGCCTTGGGGCAGGGTGGTTGGAGACCCAGTACTTC. It yields the protein CASSLGAGWLETQYF.

The sample holds one count of this clone. The chain has TRBV28 and TRBJ1-2, with D unresolved. The CDR3 spans 14 residues. V gave up 6 bases and J gave up 2 bases, with 13 bases separating them. In germline, CDR1 is MDHEN, CDR2 SYDVKM. The CDR3, as DNA: TGTGCCAGCAGCCCAAAGAGGGCGAACTATGGCTACACCTTC. Amino acid sequence: CASSPKRANYGYTF.

The J gene is TRBJ1-5, the V gene TRBV7-2, with 8 bases fitting TRBD1. The CDR3 loop spans 16 amino acids. Germline loops: CDR1 SGHTA, CDR2 FQGNSA. The junction had 11 bases not matched to a gene; V was cut back by 4 bases and J by 6 bases. In DNA, the CDR3 is TGTGCCAGCAGCTACAATCCGGGGACAGGAGGTCAGCCCCAGCATTTT. Translated, it gives CASSYNPGTGGQPQHF.

The V call is TRBV5-8, the J call TRBJ1-1, with TRBD1 matching 9 bases. The CDR3 loop spans 17 amino acids. V was pared by 0 bases and J by 5 bases, with 11 bases of the junction left unmatched. Germline CDR1 SGHTS, CDR2 YDEGEE. The DNA for the CDR3 is TGTGCCAGCAGCTTGGATTTCGGGGGACAGGGAGTTACTGAAGCTTTCTTT. Protein: CASSLDFGGQGVTEAFF.

This clone has just one count. J is TRBJ1-5 and V is TRBV15; 7 bases match TRBD1. The CDR3 totals 15 residues. Trimming at V came to 5 bases and at J to 1 base, leaving 5 bases not matched to a gene. Germline V gene sequence: CDR1 LNHNV, CDR2 YYDKDF (reference sequence). DNA for the CDR3: TGTGCCACCAGCCAGACAGGGAGGAGCAATCAGCCCCAGCATTTT. Protein: CATSQTGRSNQPQHF. Combining the CDR3 with reference TRBV15 and TRBJ1-5 gives the whole variable domain DAMVIQNPRYQVTQFGKPVTLSCSQTLNHNVMYWYQQKSSQAPKLLFHYYDKDFNNEADTPDNFQSRRPNTSFCFLDIRSPGLGDTAMYLCATSQTGRSNQPQHFGDGTRLSIL.